In this sample, the clone carrying this T cell receptor (beta chain) turned up once. Its specificity is unknown. V shed 1 base and J shed 9 bases, with 9 bases lying between them. Germline values: CDR1 SEHNR, CDR2 FQNEAQ (reference sequence). The CDR3 loop spans 13 amino acids. The data were taken from a study of CD8+ T cells in alopecia areata. The wider study: Each of the treated patients was given oral tofacitinib, 5 to 10 mg twice daily, for moderate-to-severe alopecia areata.

Extracted from the samples, RNA was reverse transcribed into cDNA to serve as the sequencing template. The method was immunoSEQ multiplex PCR; TCRdb's version includes in-frame clones alone and lacks a portion of them. The repertoire holds roughly 250,000 clones, with about 68% as singletons. The study's findings and limits: Unlike in mice, where it was clearer, TCR sharing across patients was less clear, possibly HLA-related. Scalp sequencing captures resident alphabeta T cells of normal skin too.

The chain recombines TRBV7-9 with TRBJ2-2; D remains ambiguous. Sequenced here: CD4+ T cells sorted from blood, sampled at week 0. The clonotype was recovered from a human donor with alopecia areata. The CDR3 spells CASSLDDHWELFF. The CDR3, as DNA: TGTGCCAGCAGCTTAGACGACCATTGGGAGCTGTTTTTT.